This T cell receptor (beta chain) was sequenced during a study of blood T cell repertoires in COVID-19. The wider study: There were acute and convalescent COVID-19 samples, and they came from the United States, Italy and Spain. Sample material is recorded as cDNA or gDNA derived from T cells, B-cell-depleted T cells, or PBMCs.

Original analysis: Amplification from reference gene primers served as the basis for estimated nucleated cell counts. Produced via immunoSEQ multiplex PCR; TCRdb's table is partial and in-frame only. Clone size and the V and J calls come from that table; the DNA yielded D and trimming. The sample contains roughly 700,000 clones, around 89% of which appear only once. CDR3 size: 17 residues. The V end lost 5 bases, the J end lost 5 bases, and 24 bases lay between the germline ends. From germline, CDR1 is SEHNR and CDR2 FQNEAQ (reference sequence). In this sample, this clone turned up once. The sequenced sample was peripheral blood. The TCR comes from a woman between 18 and 29 years old with acute or convalescent COVID-19. The rearrangement joins TRBV7-9 to TRBJ1-1; D is undetermined. CDR3 loop: CASSLPRPGLGGTEAFF. As DNA, the CDR3 is TGTGCCAGCAGCCTCCCCCGCCCCGGGTTGGGTGGGACTGAAGCTTTCTTT.